These 22 T cell receptor beta chains were all obtained from the same sample, sequenced in a study of blood T cells in healthy people across ages. Primed by a sample-barcoded 5' primer and a J-beta primer mix, a second PCR proceeded for about 6 to 12 cycles. One entry per CDR3 protein results from TCRdb running MiXCR on the 5' RACE reads. Of roughly 800,000 distinct CDR3 sequences in the sample, roughly 50% were seen once. Sequencing input: blood. The origin of the receptors is a man older than 75 in good health.

This clonotype was seen more than once but under ten times. V and J are TRBV25-1 and TRBJ2-1; 7 bases match TRBD2. The germline V gene has CDR1 MGHDK and CDR2 SYGVNS. V trimming: 3 bases; J trimming: 6 bases; junction bases outside the gene matches: 8. The CDR3 is 15 residues long. CDR3: CASSEPSGTINEQFF. CDR3 DNA sequence: TGTGCCAGCAGTGAGCCCAGCGGGACTATCAATGAGCAGTTCTTC.

This chain joins TRBV3-1 and TRBJ2-4; tentative D call: TRBD2 (6 bases). CDR1 LGHDT and CDR2 YNNKEL come from the germline V gene (reference sequence). The CDR3 sequence is 15 residues long. V was cut by 0 bases and J by 2 bases, with 8 bases left in between. The CDR3 bases are TGTGCCAGCAGCCAAGATGGAGGGTCCAAAAACATTCAGTACTTC. The encoded protein is CASSQDGGSKNIQYF.

The sample holds a few counts of this clonotype. This chain uses TRBV5-1 with TRBJ2-7; TRBD1 matches 8 bases. With V trimmed by 0 bases and J by 5 bases, 1 base remained unmatched. The CDR3 is made up of 13 amino acids. Per the germline V gene, CDR1 is SGHRS and CDR2 is YFSETQ. The CDR3 sequence is CASSLEGQDEQYF. The CDR3, as DNA: TGCGCCAGCAGCTTGGAGGGACAGGACGAGCAGTACTTC.

V usage is TRBV9 and J usage is TRBJ1-2; 10 nucleotides agree with TRBD1. J lost 4 bases, V lost 4 bases, and 10 bases had no gene match. This CDR3 has 16 residues. Germline values: CDR1 SGDLS, CDR2 YYNGEE. CDR3 nucleotide sequence: TGTGCCAGCAGCTCCTGGACAGGGGGGTCCCCCTATGGCTACACCTTC. It codes for CASSSWTGGSPYGYTF.

The rearrangement joins TRBV6-1 to TRBJ1-2, with 9 positions matching TRBD1. In germline, CDR1 is MNHNS, CDR2 SASEGT. The CDR3 is 14 amino acids. V trimming: 5 bases; J trimming: 1 base; junction bases outside the gene matches: 2. Here the CDR3 reads CASSNRGRNYGYTF. CDR3 in DNA: TGTGCCAGCAGTAACAGGGGGCGTAACTATGGCTACACCTTC.

The chain employs TRBV7-2 and TRBJ2-5; 9 bases are shared with TRBD2. Matching the DNA end better, TRBJ2-7 makes the J call doubtful. Germline CDR1 and CDR2: SGHTA and FQGNSA. CDR3 size: 16 residues. The CDR3 DNA is TGTGCCAGCAGCTTAGCGCGAGCGGGAGGTCTGTCCGAGCAGTACTTC. Its translation is CASSLARAGGLSEQYF.

The sample holds a few counts of this clonotype. V usage is TRBV25-1 and J usage is TRBJ1-5, with D tentatively TRBD1 (6 bases). The V and J ends lost 4 bases and 7 bases respectively, with 11 bases between them. Germline V gives CDR1 MGHDK, CDR2 SYGVNS. The CDR3 is 13 residues long. The CDR3 sequence is CASSAQGGQPQHF. The CDR3 DNA reads as TGTGCCAGCAGTGCACAGGGCGGGCAGCCCCAGCATTTT.

The chain couples TRBV7-2 to TRBJ2-1, with D possibly being TRBD2 (5 bases). This CDR3 has 14 residues. Per germline, CDR1 SGHTA and CDR2 FQGNSA. V shed 1 base and J shed 9 bases, with 13 bases lying between them. The CDR3 region has the DNA TGTGCCAGCAGCTTAGGTGGGAGTTGGAGTGAGCAGTTCTTC. This gives the protein CASSLGGSWSEQFF.

V is TRBV7-8 and J is TRBJ1-1, with unresolved D. The germline CDR1 and CDR2 sequences are SGHVS and FQNEAQ. This CDR3 contains 11 residues. V lost 4 bases and J lost 10, with 10 bases in between. The CDR3 region has the DNA TGTGCCAGCAGCTCCCCCGGTGCAGCTTTCTTT. It yields the protein CASSSPGAAFF.

This chain connects TRBV24-1 to TRBJ2-1; the D gene could be TRBD1 or TRBD2 (5 bases each). With the DNA end fitting TRBJ2-7 better, the J assignment may be wrong. CDR1 and CDR2 (germline): KGHDR, SFDVKD. The CDR3 is 16 residues long. CDR3 in DNA: TGTGCCACCAGTGATCCCCGGGGCCGGAACATCGACGAGCAGTACTTC. It encodes CATSDPRGRNIDEQYF.

This clonotype turned up a few times. The CDR3, as DNA: TGTGCCAGCAGTCGACTAGCGGGAAATGGCGAGCAGTTCTTC. Its protein is CASSRLAGNGEQFF. The chain couples TRBV2 to TRBJ2-1; the match to TRBD2 covers 11 bases. Losses at the gene ends were 5 bases for V and 10 bases for J; bases not matched to a gene: 7. CDR3 length: 14 residues. In germline, CDR1 is SNHLY, CDR2 FYNNEI.

The chain employs TRBV2 and TRBJ1-1; unclear D gene. Per germline, CDR1 SNHLY and CDR2 FYNNEI. The CDR3 loop spans 12 amino acids. The V gene lost 7 bases and the J gene lost 11 bases, with 17 bases spanning the gap. CDR3 sequence: CASIGREENAFF. The CDR3 DNA sequence: TGTGCCAGCATCGGAAGGGAGGAGAATGCTTTCTTT.

This clonotype was recorded many times. The CDR3 sequence is CASSTGPKMETQYF. The CDR3 DNA sequence: TGTGCCAGCAGCACGGGACCGAAAATGGAGACCCAGTACTTC. The V call is TRBV11-2, the J call TRBJ2-5, with D perhaps matching TRBD1 or TRBD2 (5 bases each). The CDR3 covers 14 residues. Germline CDR1 is SGHAT and CDR2 is FQNNGV. The V gene lost 5 bases and the J gene lost 5 bases, with 15 bases spanning the gap.

The chain carries TRBV20-1 and TRBJ1-5, with unresolved D. This CDR3 comprises 13 residues. Germline V lookup: CDR1 DFQATT, CDR2 SNEGSKA (reference sequence). Trimming took off 3 bases at V and 4 bases at J, with 10 bases between the two ends. The CDR3 region is CSASKSENQPQHF. In nucleotides, the CDR3 is TGCAGTGCTAGTAAGTCAGAAAATCAGCCCCAGCATTTT.

This clonotype was observed a single time. The genes are TRBV14 and TRBJ1-2, with D hard to call. Per the germline V gene, CDR1 is SGHDN and CDR2 is FVKESK. The germline V and J ends were trimmed by 0 bases and 4 bases, with 9 bases remaining between them. The CDR3 is 14 amino acids. CDR3 bases: TGTGCCAGCAGCCAAGATCTTGGTGTCTATGGCTACACCTTC. Protein product: CASSQDLGVYGYTF.

The chain carries TRBV6-1 and TRBJ2-7; TRBD2 agrees at 8 bases. The germline V gene encodes CDR1 MNHNS and CDR2 SASEGT. The CDR3 runs 14 residues. The ends lost 6 bases at V and 3 bases at J; junction bases unmatched: 7. Here the CDR3 reads CASSRTSTNYEQYF. CDR3 in DNA: TGTGCCAGCAGCCGGACTAGCACCAACTACGAGCAGTACTTC.

The chain joins TRBV7-3 to TRBJ2-3, with TRBD2 matching over 8 bases. Looked up from germline, CDR1 is SGHTA and CDR2 is FQGTGA. Trimming removed 0 bases from V and 2 bases from J; junction bases left unmatched: 1. There are 15 residues in the CDR3. The chain's CDR3 is CASSLTSGITDTQYF. The CDR3 bases are TGTGCCAGCAGCTTAACTAGCGGGATCACAGATACGCAGTATTTT.

This chain uses TRBV7-3 with TRBJ2-1; 14 bases agree with TRBD2. V gave up 1 base and J gave up 0 bases; unmatched junction bases: 8. This CDR3 has 20 amino acids. Germline-derived CDR1 and CDR2 are SGHTA and FQGTGA. CDR3 region: CASSLNPRTSGRSSYNEQFF. CDR3 nucleotides: TGTGCCAGCAGCTTAAACCCCCGGACTAGCGGGAGGAGCTCCTACAATGAGCAGTTCTTC.

This rearrangement joins TRBV5-5 to TRBJ2-3; 7 positions agree with TRBD2. Germline V gives CDR1 SGHKS, CDR2 YYEKEE (reference sequence). V was clipped by 9 bases and J by 7 bases; unmatched bases: 14. The CDR3 covers 14 residues. The CDR3: CATEGREIGNTQYF. DNA of the CDR3: TGTGCCACCGAGGGGCGGGAGATTGGAAATACGCAGTATTTT.

This clonotype was picked up a small number of times. The V gene is TRBV7-2, the J gene TRBJ1-6; TRBD1 might be the D (5 bases). Trimming removed 4 bases from V and 9 bases from J, with 16 bases in between. This CDR3 comprises 15 residues. Germline V CDR1 and CDR2: SGHTA, FQGNSA. CDR3 residues: CASSSARGEGSPLHF. The CDR3 DNA is TGTGCCAGCAGCTCCGCCCGGGGGGAGGGTTCACCCCTCCACTTT.

The chain recombines TRBV20-1 with TRBJ2-7; tentative D call: TRBD1 (5 bases). Matching the DNA end better, TRBJ2-5 makes the J call doubtful. The CDR3 covers 15 residues. The germline V gene encodes CDR1 DFQATT and CDR2 SNEGSKA (reference sequence). The DNA for the CDR3 is TGCAGTGCTAGAGATCTTGGACATATGGTGGAGACCCAGTACTTC. Its protein product is CSARDLGHMVETQYF.

This chain links TRBV7-2 with TRBJ1-2; no definite D call. This CDR3 contains 13 residues. Trimming left V 5 bases short and J 8 bases short, with 15 bases between. Germline V CDR1 and CDR2: SGHTA, FQGNSA. The CDR3 DNA follows: TGTGCCAGCAGCGTAGGGTCAACCCGGGGCTACACCTTC. Translation gives CASSVGSTRGYTF.